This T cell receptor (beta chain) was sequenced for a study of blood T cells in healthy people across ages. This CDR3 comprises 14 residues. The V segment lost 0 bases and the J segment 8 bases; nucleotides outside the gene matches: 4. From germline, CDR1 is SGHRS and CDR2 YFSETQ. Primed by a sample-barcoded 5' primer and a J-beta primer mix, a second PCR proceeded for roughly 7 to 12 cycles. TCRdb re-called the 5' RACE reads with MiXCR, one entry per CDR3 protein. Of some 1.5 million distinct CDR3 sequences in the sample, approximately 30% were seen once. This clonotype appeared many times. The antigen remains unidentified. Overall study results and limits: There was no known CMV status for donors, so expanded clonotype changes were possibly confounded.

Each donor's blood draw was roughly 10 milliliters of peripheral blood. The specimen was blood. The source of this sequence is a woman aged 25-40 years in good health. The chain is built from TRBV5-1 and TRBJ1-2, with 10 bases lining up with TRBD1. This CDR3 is CASSLGDRGDGYTF. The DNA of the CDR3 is TGCGCCAGCAGCTTGGGGGACAGGGGAGACGGCTACACCTTC.